Listed here are 18 T cell receptor beta chains from one sample, sequenced in a study of T cells expressing NK-cell markers. TCRdb re-called the 5' RACE reads; every CDR3 protein appears as one record, without DNA. The sample includes 200,000 to 300,000 distinct CDR3 sequences. Sequencing was carried out using blood T cells: a sorted CD56 or NKG2C T cell subset, CD4+ or CD8+ T cells, or bulk PBMC T cells (not recorded which). All receptors derive from a woman aged 18 to 75 in good health.

The V call is TRBV4-3, the J call TRBJ2-7; absent DNA, TCRdb's TRBD1 call cannot be checked. The CDR3 sequence is 16 residues long. Germline lookup yields CDR1 LGHNA and CDR2 YSLEER. Here the CDR3 reads CASSQTGSGKPDEQYF.

The genes are TRBV20-1 and TRBJ2-6; with no DNA, the TCRdb D assignment of TRBD1 cannot be verified. Germline V lookup: CDR1 DFQATT, CDR2 SNEGSKA (reference sequence). This CDR3 is built from 14 residues. The CDR3 spells CSAREAGRANVLTF.

The rearrangement links TRBV6-1 to TRBJ2-1; as DNA is missing, the TRBD2 call by TCRdb cannot be tested. The CDR3 extends over 14 amino acids. Per germline, CDR1 MNHNS and CDR2 SASEGT. CDR3 sequence reads: CASSGLAGRNEQFF.

The chain is built from TRBV5-1 and TRBJ2-3; TCRdb designates TRBD1, a call that cannot be tested without DNA. Germline lookup yields CDR1 SGHRS and CDR2 YFSETQ. The CDR3 has 13 amino acids. The CDR3 spells CASSLVGKDTQYF.

This rearrangement joins TRBV5-1 to TRBJ2-5; absent DNA, TCRdb's TRBD1 call cannot be checked. The CDR3 runs to 14 residues. Per germline, CDR1 SGHRS and CDR2 YFSETQ. The CDR3 protein is CASSPQGAGETQYF.

The chain carries TRBV29-1 and TRBJ1-3; the TRBD1 assignment by TCRdb is unverifiable without DNA. The CDR3 is made up of 13 amino acids. Germline values: CDR1 SQVTM, CDR2 ANQGSEA. The CDR3 sequence is CSAGGGTRNTIYF.

The chain combines TRBV28 with TRBJ2-3; TCRdb gives TRBD1 as the D gene, but with no DNA this cannot be confirmed. Germline V gene sequence: CDR1 MDHEN, CDR2 SYDVKM. This CDR3 has 16 residues. The CDR3 spells CASRPPRGLGTDTQYF.

The chain carries TRBV7-2 and TRBJ1-3; TCRdb outputs TRBD1, but without DNA this stays unchecked. CDR1 SGHTA and CDR2 FQGNSA come from the germline V gene. The CDR3 totals 15 residues. CDR3 loop: CASRPTGATGNTIYF.

J is TRBJ2-5 and V is TRBV28; TCRdb selects TRBD1, and the lack of DNA leaves this call unchecked. The CDR3 has 16 residues. Germline CDR1 is MDHEN and CDR2 is SYDVKM. CDR3 in amino acids: CASSLPGAAAQETQYF.

The rearrangement uses TRBV4-1 and TRBJ1-6. Germline V gene lookup returns CDR1 MGHRA and CDR2 YSYEKL. The CDR3 consists of 13 residues. Here the CDR3 reads CASSRPTYSPLHF.

The rearrangement links TRBV7-9 to TRBJ2-5; TCRdb's D gene call, TRBD1, goes unchecked for lack of DNA. From germline, CDR1 is SEHNR and CDR2 FQNEAQ (reference sequence). The CDR3 runs to 14 residues. The CDR3 reads CASSRRTDQETQYF.

The chain joins TRBV6-6 to TRBJ2-3; TCRdb reports TRBD1, a call that lacks DNA to check it against. The CDR3 runs to 13 residues. Germline CDR1 and CDR2: MNHNY and SVGAGI (reference sequence). This CDR3 reads CASGSPLTDTQYF.

The V gene is TRBV24-1, the J gene TRBJ2-1; TCRdb picks TRBD1, but there is no DNA to check that call. Per the germline V gene, CDR1 is KGHDR and CDR2 is SFDVKD. CDR3 length: 13 amino acids. CDR3: CATSWTGVDEQFF.

CDR3 protein: CASSSVLTEAFF. This rearrangement joins TRBV6-2 or TRBV6-3 to TRBJ1-1. Germline values: CDR1 MNHEY, CDR2 SVGEGT. The CDR3 is made up of 12 amino acids.

This rearrangement joins TRBV20-1 to TRBJ1-5. There are 11 residues in the CDR3. The germline gives CDR1 DFQATT, CDR2 SNEGSKA (reference sequence). This chain's CDR3 is CRVQDHQPQHF.

The CDR3 protein is CASSPVKGQETQYF. The V gene is TRBV18, the J gene TRBJ2-5; TCRdb's D call of TRBD1 is untestable without DNA. The CDR3 runs to 14 residues. The germline V gene has CDR1 KGHSH and CDR2 LQKENI.

The chain carries TRBV18 and TRBJ2-6. The CDR3 runs 14 residues. Germline-derived CDR1 and CDR2 are KGHSH and LQKENI. CDR3 residues: CASSPTPRDNVLTF.

The rearrangement links TRBV19 to TRBJ2-7. The CDR3 length is 12 residues. Germline CDR1 LNHDA, CDR2 SQIVND (reference sequence). Here the CDR3 reads CASTTPSGEQYF.